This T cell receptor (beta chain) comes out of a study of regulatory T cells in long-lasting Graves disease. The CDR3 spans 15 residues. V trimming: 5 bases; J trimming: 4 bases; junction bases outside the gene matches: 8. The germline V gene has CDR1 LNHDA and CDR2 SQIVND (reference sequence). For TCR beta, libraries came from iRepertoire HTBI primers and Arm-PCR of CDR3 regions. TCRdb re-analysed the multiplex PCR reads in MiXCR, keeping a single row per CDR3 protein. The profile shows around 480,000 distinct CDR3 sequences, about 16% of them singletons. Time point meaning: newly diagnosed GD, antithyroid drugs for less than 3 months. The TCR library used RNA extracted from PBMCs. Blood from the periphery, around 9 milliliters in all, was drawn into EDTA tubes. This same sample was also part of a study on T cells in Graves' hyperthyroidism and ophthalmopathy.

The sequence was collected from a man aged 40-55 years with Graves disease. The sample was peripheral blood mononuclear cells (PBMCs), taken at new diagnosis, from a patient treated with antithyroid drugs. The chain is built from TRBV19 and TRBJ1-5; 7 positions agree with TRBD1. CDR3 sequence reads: CASSPPGGPNQPQHF. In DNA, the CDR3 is TGTGCCAGTAGTCCCCCAGGGGGGCCTAATCAGCCCCAGCATTTT.